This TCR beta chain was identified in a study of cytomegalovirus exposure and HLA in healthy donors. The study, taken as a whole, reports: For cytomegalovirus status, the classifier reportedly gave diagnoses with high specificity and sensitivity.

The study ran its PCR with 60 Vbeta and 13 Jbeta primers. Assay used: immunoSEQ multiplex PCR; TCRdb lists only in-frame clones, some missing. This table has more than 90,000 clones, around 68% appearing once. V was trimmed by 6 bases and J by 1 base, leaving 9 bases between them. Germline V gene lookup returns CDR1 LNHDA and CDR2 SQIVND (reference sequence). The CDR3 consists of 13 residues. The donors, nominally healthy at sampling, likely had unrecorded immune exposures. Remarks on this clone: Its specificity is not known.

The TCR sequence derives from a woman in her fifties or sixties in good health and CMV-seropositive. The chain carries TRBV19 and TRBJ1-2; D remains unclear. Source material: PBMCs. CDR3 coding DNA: TGTGCCAGTAGCCTTTCTCTTAACTATGGCTACACCTTC. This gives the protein CASSLSLNYGYTF. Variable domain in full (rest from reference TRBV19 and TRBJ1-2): DGGITQSPKYLFRKEGQNVTLSCEQNLNHDAMYWYRQDPGQGLRLIYYSQIVNDFQKGDIAEGYSVSREKKESFPLTVTSAQKNPTAFYLCASSLSLNYGYTFGSGTRLTVV.